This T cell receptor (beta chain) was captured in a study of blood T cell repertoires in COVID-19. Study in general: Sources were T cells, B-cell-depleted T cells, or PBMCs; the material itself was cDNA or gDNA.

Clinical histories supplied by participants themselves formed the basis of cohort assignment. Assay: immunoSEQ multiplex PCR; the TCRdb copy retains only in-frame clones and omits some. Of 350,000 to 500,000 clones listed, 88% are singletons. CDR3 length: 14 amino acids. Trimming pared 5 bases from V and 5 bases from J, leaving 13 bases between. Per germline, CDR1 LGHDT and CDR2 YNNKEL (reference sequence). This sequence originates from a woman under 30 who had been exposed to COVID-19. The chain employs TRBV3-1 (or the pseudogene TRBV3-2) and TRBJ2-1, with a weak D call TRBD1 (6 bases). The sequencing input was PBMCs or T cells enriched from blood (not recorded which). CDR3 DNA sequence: TGTGCCAGCAGCTTGGGACACCCGAACAATGAGCAGTTCTTC. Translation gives CASSLGHPNNEQFF.